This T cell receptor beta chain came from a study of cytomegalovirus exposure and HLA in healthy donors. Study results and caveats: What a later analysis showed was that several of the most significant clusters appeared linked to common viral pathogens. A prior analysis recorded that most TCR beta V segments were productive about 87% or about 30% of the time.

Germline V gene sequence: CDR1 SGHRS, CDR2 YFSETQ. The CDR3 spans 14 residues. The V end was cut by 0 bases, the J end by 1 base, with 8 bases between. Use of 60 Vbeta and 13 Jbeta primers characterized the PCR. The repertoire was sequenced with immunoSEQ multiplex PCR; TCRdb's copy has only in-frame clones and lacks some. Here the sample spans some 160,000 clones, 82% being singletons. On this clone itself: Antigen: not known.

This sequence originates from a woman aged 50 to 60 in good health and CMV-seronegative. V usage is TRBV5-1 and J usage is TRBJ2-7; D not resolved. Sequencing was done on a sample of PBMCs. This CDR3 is CASSLDPSSYEQYF. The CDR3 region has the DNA TGCGCCAGCAGCTTGGATCCCAGTTCCTACGAGCAGTACTTC.